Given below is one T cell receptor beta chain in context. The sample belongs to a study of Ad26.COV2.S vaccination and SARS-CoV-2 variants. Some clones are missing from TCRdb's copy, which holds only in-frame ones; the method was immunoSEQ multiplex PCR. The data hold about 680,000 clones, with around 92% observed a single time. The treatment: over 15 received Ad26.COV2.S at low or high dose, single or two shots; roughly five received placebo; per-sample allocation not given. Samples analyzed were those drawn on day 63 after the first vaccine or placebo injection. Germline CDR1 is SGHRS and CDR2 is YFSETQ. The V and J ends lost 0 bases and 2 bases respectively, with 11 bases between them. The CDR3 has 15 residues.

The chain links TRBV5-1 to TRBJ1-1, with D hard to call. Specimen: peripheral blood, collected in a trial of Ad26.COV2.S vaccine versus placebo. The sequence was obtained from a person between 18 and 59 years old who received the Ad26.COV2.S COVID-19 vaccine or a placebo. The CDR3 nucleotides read TGCGCCAGCAGCTTGGAAGGGTACCTAAACACTGAAGCTTTCTTT. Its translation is CASSLEGYLNTEAFF.